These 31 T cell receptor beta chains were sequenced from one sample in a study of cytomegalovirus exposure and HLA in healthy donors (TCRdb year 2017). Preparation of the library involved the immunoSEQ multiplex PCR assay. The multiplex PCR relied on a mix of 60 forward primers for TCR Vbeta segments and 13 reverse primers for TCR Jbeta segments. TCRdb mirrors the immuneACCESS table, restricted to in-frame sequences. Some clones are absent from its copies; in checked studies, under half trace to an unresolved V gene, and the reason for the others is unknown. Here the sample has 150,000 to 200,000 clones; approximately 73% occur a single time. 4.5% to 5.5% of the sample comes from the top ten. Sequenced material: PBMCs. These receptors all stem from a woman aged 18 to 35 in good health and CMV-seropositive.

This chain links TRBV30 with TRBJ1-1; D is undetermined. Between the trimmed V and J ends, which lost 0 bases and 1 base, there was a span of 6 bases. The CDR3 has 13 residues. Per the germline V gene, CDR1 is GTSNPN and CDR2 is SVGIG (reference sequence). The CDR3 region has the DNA TGTGCCTGGAGTGTGGCCACGAACACTGAAGCTTTCTTT. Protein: CAWSVATNTEAFF.

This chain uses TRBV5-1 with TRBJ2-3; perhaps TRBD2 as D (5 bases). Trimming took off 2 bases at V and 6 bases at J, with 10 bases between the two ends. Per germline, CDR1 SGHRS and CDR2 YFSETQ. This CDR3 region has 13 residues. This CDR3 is CASSFKRWDTQYF. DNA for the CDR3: TGCGCCAGCAGCTTTAAGCGGTGGGATACGCAGTATTTT. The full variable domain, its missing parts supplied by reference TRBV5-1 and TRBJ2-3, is KAGVTQTPRYLIKTRGQQVTLSCSPISGHRSVSWYQQTPGQGLQFLFEYFSETQRNKGNFPGRFSGRQFSNSRSEMNVSTLELGDSALYLCASSFKRWDTQYFGPGTRLTVL.

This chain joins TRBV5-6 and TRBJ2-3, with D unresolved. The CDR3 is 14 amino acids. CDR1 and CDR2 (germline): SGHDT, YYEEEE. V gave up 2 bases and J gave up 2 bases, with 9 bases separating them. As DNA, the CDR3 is TGTGCCAGCAGCTTCACGAGGTCCACAGATACGCAGTATTTT. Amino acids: CASSFTRSTDTQYF.

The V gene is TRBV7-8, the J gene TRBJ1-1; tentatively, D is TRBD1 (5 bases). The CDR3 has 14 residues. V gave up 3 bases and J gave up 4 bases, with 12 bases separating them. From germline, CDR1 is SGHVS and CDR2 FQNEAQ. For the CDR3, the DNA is TGTGCCAGCAGCTTCGACATGGGGGGCACTGAAGCTTTCTTT. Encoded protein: CASSFDMGGTEAFF.

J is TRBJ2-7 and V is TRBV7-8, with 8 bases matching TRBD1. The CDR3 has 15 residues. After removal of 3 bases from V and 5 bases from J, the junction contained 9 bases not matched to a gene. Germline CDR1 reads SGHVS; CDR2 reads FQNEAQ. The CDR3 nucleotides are TGTGCCAGCAGCTTGGGCCGGACAGGGTTAGACGAGCAGTACTTC. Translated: CASSLGRTGLDEQYF.

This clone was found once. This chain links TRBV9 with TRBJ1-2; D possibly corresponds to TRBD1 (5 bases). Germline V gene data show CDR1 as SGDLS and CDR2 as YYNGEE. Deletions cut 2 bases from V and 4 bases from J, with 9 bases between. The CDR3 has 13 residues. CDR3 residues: CASSVRVGYGYTF. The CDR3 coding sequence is TGTGCCAGCAGCGTCAGGGTGGGCTATGGCTACACCTTC.

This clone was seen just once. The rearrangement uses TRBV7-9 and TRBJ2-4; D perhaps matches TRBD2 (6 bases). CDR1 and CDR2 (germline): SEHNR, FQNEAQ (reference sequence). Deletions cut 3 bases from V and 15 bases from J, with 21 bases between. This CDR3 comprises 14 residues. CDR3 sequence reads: CASSFGAGGRGMYF. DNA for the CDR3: TGTGCCAGCAGCTTTGGGGCCGGGGGTCGGGGTATGTACTTC.

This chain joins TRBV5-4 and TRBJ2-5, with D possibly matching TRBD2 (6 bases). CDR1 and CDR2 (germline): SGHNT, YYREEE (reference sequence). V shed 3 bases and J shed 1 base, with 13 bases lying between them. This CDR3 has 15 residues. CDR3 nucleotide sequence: TGTGCCAGCAGCTATATCGGGACTGGCCAAGAGACCCAGTACTTC. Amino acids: CASSYIGTGQETQYF.

The CDR3 here is CASSILPGTGLFLNYGYTF. The CDR3 nucleotides read TGTGCCAGTAGTATACTTCCCGGGACAGGGTTATTCCTCAACTATGGCTACACCTTC. The chain has TRBV19 and TRBJ1-2; TRBD1 matches at 9 bases. CDR1 LNHDA and CDR2 SQIVND come from the germline V gene (reference sequence). This CDR3 is built from 19 residues. Trimming removed 2 bases from V and 2 bases from J; junction bases left unmatched: 15.

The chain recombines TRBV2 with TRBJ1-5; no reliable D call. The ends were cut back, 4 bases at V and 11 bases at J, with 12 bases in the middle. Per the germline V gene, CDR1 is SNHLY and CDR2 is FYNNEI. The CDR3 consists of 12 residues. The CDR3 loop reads CASSVGDLSQHF. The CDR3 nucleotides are TGTGCCAGCAGTGTTGGAGACCTTTCCCAGCATTTT.

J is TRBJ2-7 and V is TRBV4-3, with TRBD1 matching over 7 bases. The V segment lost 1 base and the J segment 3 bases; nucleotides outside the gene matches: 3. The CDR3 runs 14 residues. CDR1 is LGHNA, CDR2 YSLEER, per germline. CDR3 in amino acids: CASSQGTGDYEQYF. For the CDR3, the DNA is TGCGCCAGCAGCCAAGGGACAGGTGACTACGAGCAGTACTTC.

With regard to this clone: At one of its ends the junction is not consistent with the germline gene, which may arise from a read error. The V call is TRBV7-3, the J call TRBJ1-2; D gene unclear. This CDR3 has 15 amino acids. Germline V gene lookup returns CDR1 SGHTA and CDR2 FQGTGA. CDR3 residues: CANSLLPRSNYGYTF. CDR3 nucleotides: TGTGCCAACAGCTTATTGCCCAGGTCCAACTATGGCTACACCTTC.

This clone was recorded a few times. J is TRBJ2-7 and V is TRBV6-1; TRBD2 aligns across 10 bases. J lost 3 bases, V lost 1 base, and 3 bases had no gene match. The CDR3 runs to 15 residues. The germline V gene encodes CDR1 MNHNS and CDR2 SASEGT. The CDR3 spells CASSEEAGGGYEQYF. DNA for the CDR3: TGTGCCAGCAGTGAAGAAGCGGGGGGGGGCTACGAGCAGTACTTC.

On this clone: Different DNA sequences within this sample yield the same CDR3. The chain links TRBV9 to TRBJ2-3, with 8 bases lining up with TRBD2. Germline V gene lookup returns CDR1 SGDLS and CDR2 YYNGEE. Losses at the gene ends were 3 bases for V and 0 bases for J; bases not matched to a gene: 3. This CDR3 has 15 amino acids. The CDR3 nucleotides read TGTGCCAGCAGCGGCAGCGGGGGTAGCACAGATACGCAGTATTTT. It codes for CASSGSGGSTDTQYF.

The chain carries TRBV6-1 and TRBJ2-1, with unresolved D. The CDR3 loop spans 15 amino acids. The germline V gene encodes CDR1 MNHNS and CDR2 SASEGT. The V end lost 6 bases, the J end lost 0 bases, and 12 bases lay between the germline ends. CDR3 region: CASRGSPSSYNEQFF. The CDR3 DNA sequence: TGTGCCAGCAGAGGAAGCCCTAGCTCCTACAATGAGCAGTTCTTC.

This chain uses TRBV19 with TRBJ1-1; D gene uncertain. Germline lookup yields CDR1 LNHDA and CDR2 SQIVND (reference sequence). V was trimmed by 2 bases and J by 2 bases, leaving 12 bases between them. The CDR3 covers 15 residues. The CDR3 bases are TGTGCCAGTAGTATAATGAGGGTTCGTAACACTGAAGCTTTCTTT. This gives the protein CASSIMRVRNTEAFF.

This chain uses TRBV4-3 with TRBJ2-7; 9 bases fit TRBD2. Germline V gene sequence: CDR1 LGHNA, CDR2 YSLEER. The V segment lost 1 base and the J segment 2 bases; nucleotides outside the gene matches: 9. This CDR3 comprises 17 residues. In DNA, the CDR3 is TGCGCCAGCAGCCAAGCGCCGCTAGCGGGGAGACCCTACGAGCAGTACTTC. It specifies CASSQAPLAGRPYEQYF.

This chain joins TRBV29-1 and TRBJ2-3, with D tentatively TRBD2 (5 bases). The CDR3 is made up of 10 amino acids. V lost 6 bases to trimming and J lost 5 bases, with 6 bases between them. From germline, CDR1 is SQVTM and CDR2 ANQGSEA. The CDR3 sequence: CSVGEDTQYF. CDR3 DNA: TGCAGCGTCGGGGAAGATACGCAGTATTTT.

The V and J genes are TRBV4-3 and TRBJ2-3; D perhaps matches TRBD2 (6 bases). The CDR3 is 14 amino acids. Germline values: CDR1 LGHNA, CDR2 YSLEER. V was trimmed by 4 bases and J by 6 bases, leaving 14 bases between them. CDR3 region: CASSREVFTDTQYF. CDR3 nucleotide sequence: TGCGCCAGCAGCCGGGAGGTCTTCACGGATACGCAGTATTTT.

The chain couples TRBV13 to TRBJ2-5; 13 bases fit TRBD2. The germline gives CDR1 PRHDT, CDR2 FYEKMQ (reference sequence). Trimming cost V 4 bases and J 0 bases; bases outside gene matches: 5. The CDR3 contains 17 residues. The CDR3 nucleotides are TGTGCCAGCAGCTGGACTAGCGGGGGCACCCACCAAGAGACCCAGTACTTC. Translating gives CASSWTSGGTHQETQYF.

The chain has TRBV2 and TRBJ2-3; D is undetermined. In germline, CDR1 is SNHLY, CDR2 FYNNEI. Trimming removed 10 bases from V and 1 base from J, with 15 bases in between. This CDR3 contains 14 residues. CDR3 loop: CATRNSVGTDTQYF. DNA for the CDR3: TGTGCCACCAGGAATTCGGTAGGCACAGATACGCAGTATTTT.

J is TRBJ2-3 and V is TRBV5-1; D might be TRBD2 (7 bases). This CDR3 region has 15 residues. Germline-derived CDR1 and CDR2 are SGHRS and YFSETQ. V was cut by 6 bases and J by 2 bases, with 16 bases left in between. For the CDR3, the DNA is TGCGCCAGCAAGGGGCGGGGGCCTCCCACAGATACGCAGTATTTT. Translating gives CASKGRGPPTDTQYF. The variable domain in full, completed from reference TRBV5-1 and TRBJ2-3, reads KAGVTQTPRYLIKTRGQQVTLSCSPISGHRSVSWYQQTPGQGLQFLFEYFSETQRNKGNFPGRFSGRQFSNSRSEMNVSTLELGDSALYLCASKGRGPPTDTQYFGPGTRLTVL.

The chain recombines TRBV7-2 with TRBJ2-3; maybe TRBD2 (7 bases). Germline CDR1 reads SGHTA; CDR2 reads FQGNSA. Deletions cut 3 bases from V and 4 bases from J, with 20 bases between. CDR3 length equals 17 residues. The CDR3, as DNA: TGTGCCAGCAGCTTCAACTTGGGGGGGGGCCTCGCAGATACGCAGTATTTT. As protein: CASSFNLGGGLADTQYF.

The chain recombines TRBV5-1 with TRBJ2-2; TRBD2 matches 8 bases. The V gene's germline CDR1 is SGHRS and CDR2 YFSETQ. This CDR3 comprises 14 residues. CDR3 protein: CASGGPANTGELFF. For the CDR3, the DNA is TGCGCTTCGGGGGGGCCTGCGAACACCGGGGAGCTGTTTTTT.

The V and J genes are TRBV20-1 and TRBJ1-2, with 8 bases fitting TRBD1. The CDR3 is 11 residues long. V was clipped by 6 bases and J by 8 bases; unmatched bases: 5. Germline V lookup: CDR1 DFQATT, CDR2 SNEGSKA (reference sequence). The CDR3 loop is CSAYRGSGYTF. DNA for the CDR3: TGCAGTGCCTACAGGGGGAGCGGCTACACCTTC.

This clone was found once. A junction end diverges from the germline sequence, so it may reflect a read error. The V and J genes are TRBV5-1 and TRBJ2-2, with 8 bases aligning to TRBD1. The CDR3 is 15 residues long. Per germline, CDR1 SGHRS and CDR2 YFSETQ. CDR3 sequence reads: CASRLGQVVTGELFF. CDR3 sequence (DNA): TGCGCCAGCAGATTGGGACAGGTGGTCACCGGGGAGCTGTTTTTT.

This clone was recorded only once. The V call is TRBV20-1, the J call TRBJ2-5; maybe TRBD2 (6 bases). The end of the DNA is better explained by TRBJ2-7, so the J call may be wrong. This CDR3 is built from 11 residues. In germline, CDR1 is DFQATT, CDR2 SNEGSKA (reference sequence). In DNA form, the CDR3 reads TGCAGTGCCACGGGGGTCTACGAGCAGTACTTC. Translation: CSATGVYEQYF.

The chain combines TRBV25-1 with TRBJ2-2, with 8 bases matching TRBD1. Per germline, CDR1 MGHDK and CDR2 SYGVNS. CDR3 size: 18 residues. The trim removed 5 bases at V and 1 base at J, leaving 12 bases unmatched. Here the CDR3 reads CASSLASGTGVNTGELFF. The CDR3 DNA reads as TGTGCCAGCAGTCTCGCCTCCGGGACAGGAGTGAACACCGGGGAGCTGTTTTTT.

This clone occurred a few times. The CDR3 loop reads CASSQVLSRDSLREQYF. The CDR3 region has the DNA TGTGCCAGCAGCCAAGTTTTGTCCCGGGACAGTCTCCGCGAGCAGTACTTC. The V call is TRBV14, the J call TRBJ2-7; TRBD1 agrees at 7 bases. CDR3 length: 17 amino acids. The J segment lost 6 bases and the V segment lost 1 base, leaving 15 bases of the junction unmatched. Germline V gives CDR1 SGHDN, CDR2 FVKESK.

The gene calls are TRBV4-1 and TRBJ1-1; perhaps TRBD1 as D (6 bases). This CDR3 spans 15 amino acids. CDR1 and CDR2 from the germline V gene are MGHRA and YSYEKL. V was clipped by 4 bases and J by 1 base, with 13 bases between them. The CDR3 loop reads CASSLGQYGNTEAFF. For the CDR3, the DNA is TGCGCCAGCAGCCTCGGACAGTACGGGAACACTGAAGCTTTCTTT.

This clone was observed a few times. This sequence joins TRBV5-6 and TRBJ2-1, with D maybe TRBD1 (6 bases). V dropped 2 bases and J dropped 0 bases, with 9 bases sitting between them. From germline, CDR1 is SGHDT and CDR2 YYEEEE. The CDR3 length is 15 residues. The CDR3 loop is CASSFRGPSYNEQFF. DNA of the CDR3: TGTGCCAGCAGCTTCAGGGGACCCTCCTACAATGAGCAGTTCTTC.